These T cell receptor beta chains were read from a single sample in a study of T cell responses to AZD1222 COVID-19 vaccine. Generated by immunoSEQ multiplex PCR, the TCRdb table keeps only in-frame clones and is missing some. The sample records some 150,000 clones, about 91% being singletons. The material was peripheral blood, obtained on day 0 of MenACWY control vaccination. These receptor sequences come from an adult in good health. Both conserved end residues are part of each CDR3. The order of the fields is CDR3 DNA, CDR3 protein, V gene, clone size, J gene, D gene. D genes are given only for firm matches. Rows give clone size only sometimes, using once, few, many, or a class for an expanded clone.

CDR3 DNA: TGTGCTTGCGGGGGCAGGCCTAATTCACCCCTCCACTTT
CDR3 protein: CACGGRPNSPLHF
V gene: TRBV2
clone size: NA
J gene: TRBJ1-6
D gene: NA

CDR3 DNA: TGTGCCAGCAGTGAAACCGGCTGGGGCAATCAGCCCCAGCATTTT
CDR3 protein: CASSETGWGNQPQHF
V gene: TRBV6-1
clone size: NA
J gene: TRBJ1-5
D gene: NA

CDR3 DNA: TGTGCCAGCAGGGTGAACGGCCGGGGCACTGAAGCTTTCTTT
CDR3 protein: CASRVNGRGTEAFF
V gene: TRBV5-4
clone size: NA
J gene: TRBJ1-1
D gene: NA

CDR3 DNA: TGTGCCAGCAGCAAACAAGCGGGGGGGCTGAGCTCCTACAATGAGCAGTTCTTC
CDR3 protein: CASSKQAGGLSSYNEQFF
V gene: TRBV7-2
clone size: few
J gene: TRBJ2-1
D gene: TRBD2

CDR3 DNA: TGTGCCAGTTTCGCCGGCGGGGGGACCGGGGAGCTGTTTTTT
CDR3 protein: CASFAGGGTGELFF
V gene: TRBV19
clone size: NA
J gene: TRBJ2-2
D gene: TRBD2

CDR3 DNA: TGTGCCAGCAGCTTCGTTACCCACCAAGAGACCCAGTACTTC
CDR3 protein: CASSFVTHQETQYF
V gene: TRBV7-2
clone size: NA
J gene: TRBJ2-5
D gene: NA

CDR3 DNA: TGTGCCAGCAGCCGCCAACAGGGCATGAACACTGAAGCTTTCTTT
CDR3 protein: CASSRQQGMNTEAFF
V gene: TRBV3-1/TRBV3-2
clone size: NA
J gene: TRBJ1-1
D gene: NA

CDR3 DNA: TGTGCCAGCAGTGAAACGGGACGGTTCTACGAGCAGTACTTC
CDR3 protein: CASSETGRFYEQYF
V gene: TRBV2
clone size: NA
J gene: TRBJ2-7
D gene: NA

CDR3 DNA: TGTGCCAGCAGCTTAGCAGGGACAGGTCCCGAGCAGTACTTC
CDR3 protein: CASSLAGTGPEQYF
V gene: TRBV7-2
clone size: NA
J gene: TRBJ2-7
D gene: TRBD1

CDR3 DNA: TGCGCCAGCAGCGACGACAGGGCTGGGGCCAACGTCCTGACTTTC
CDR3 protein: CASSDDRAGANVLTF
V gene: TRBV5-1
clone size: NA
J gene: TRBJ2-6
D gene: TRBD1

CDR3 DNA: TGTGCCAGCAGCACCCAAGGAAACACCATATATTTT
CDR3 protein: CASSTQGNTIYF
V gene: TRBV11-2
clone size: NA
J gene: TRBJ1-3
D gene: NA

CDR3 DNA: TGTGCCAGCAGCATCGGGAGAGGGGGCGAAAAACTGTTTTTT
CDR3 protein: CASSIGRGGEKLFF
V gene: TRBV2
clone size: NA
J gene: TRBJ1-4
D gene: TRBD1

CDR3 DNA: TGTGCCAGCAGCCAAAGCGGGGAGCAAGAGACCCAGTACTTC
CDR3 protein: CASSQSGEQETQYF
V gene: TRBV4-2
clone size: few
J gene: TRBJ2-5
D gene: TRBD2

CDR3 DNA: TGTGCCAGCAGCCCCGGGGCAGGTCAGCCCCAGCATTTT
CDR3 protein: CASSPGAGQPQHF
V gene: TRBV25-1
clone size: few
J gene: TRBJ1-5
D gene: NA

CDR3 DNA: TGTGCCAGCAGACGACGACAACAGGGAGGTGAGGGGTACAATGAGCAGTTCTTC
CDR3 protein: CASRRRQQGGEGYNEQFF
V gene: TRBV7-2
clone size: NA
J gene: TRBJ2-1
D gene: NA

CDR3 DNA: TGTGCCAGCAGCTTGCAGGGGCACATGAACACTGAAGCTTTCTTT
CDR3 protein: CASSLQGHMNTEAFF
V gene: TRBV7-2
clone size: NA
J gene: TRBJ1-1
D gene: NA

CDR3 DNA: TGTGCCAGCAGCTTAGGCGGGGCGAGGTTGGATGGCTACACCTTC
CDR3 protein: CASSLGGARLDGYTF
V gene: TRBV7-9
clone size: NA
J gene: TRBJ1-2
D gene: NA

CDR3 DNA: TGTGCCAGTAGTATACAACAAACAGGGTGGAGGGAGACCCAGTACTTC
CDR3 protein: CASSIQQTGWRETQYF
V gene: TRBV19
clone size: NA
J gene: TRBJ2-5
D gene: NA

CDR3 DNA: TGTGCCAGCTCACCGGCCCAGGGAAGCAATCAGCCCCAGCATTTT
CDR3 protein: CASSPAQGSNQPQHF
V gene: TRBV18
clone size: NA
J gene: TRBJ1-5
D gene: NA

CDR3 DNA: TGTGCCAGCAGAACCGGACTAGCGCGGGGGGGAGGTGAGCAGTTCTTC
CDR3 protein: CASRTGLARGGGEQFF
V gene: TRBV28
clone size: NA
J gene: TRBJ2-1
D gene: TRBD2

CDR3 DNA: TGTGCCACCAGTGACCTGAGATATGGCTACACCTTC
CDR3 protein: CATSDLRYGYTF
V gene: TRBV24-1
clone size: NA
J gene: TRBJ1-2
D gene: NA

CDR3 DNA: TGTGCCAGCTCACCACGGGGGGGCGGTCGCAATGAGCAGTTCTTC
CDR3 protein: CASSPRGGGRNEQFF
V gene: TRBV18
clone size: NA
J gene: TRBJ2-1
D gene: NA

CDR3 DNA: TGTGCCAGCAGTTTGTGGGATGACTACGAGCAGTACTTC
CDR3 protein: CASSLWDDYEQYF
V gene: TRBV5-4
clone size: NA
J gene: TRBJ2-7
D gene: NA

CDR3 DNA: TGTGCCAGCAGCTCATGGTTCAGCAGGGGGGCAAAAATCGGTCAGCCCCAGCATTTT
CDR3 protein: CASSSWFSRGAKIGQPQHF
V gene: TRBV5-6
clone size: many
J gene: TRBJ1-5
D gene: TRBD1